Following are 32 T cell receptor beta chains from one sample sequenced in a study of beta chain features in type 1 diabetes (dated by TCRdb to 2017 to 2018). General findings and caveats noted by the study authors: In all four CD4+ subsets, TCRB CDR3 length was moderately but significantly shorter in type 1 diabetes patients.

The antigens of these receptors remain unknown. The library relied on the immunoSEQ multiplex PCR assay. The High Capacity cDNA Reverse Transcription Kit was used to reverse transcribe all of the isolated RNA, meaning that expressed TCRB transcripts were what got sequenced. The source is immuneACCESS, and TCRdb retained only in-frame sequences with V and J called. Part of the clones is not carried over; for the studies checked, unresolved V genes explain less than half of this, and the remainder is unexplained. The table for this sample lists 330,000 or so clones; roughly 13% of them were counted only once. In total, the top ten clones hold around 0.01% of the sample. The sequencing input was naive CD4+ T cells from blood. In light of the paper, this sample's cell subset or site label describes: true naive CD4+ T cells. Source of these receptors: a woman between 18 and 30 years old with type 1 diabetes.

Only a few counts were recorded for this clone. The chain links TRBV2 to TRBJ1-1; perhaps TRBD1 as D (5 bases). The V gene's germline CDR1 is SNHLY and CDR2 FYNNEI. The CDR3 runs to 11 residues. The V end was cut by 10 bases, the J end by 3 bases, with 9 bases between. In DNA, the CDR3 is TGTGCCACCGGGACTGACACTGAAGCTTTCTTT. Translated, it gives CATGTDTEAFF. Variable domain in full (rest from reference TRBV2 and TRBJ1-1): EPEVTQTPSHQVTQMGQEVILRCVPISNHLYFYWYRQILGQKVEFLVSFYNNEISEKSEIFDDQFSVERPDGSNFTLKIRSTKLEDSAMYFCATGTDTEAFFGQGTRLTVV.

This clone was counted a few times. The rearrangement joins TRBV20-1 to TRBJ2-7, with D unclear. Germline V gene sequence: CDR1 DFQATT, CDR2 SNEGSKA (reference sequence). The CDR3 extends over 11 amino acids. The V end lost 6 bases, the J end lost 3 bases, and 9 bases lay between the germline ends. In DNA form, the CDR3 reads TGCAGTGCGCAGACTGGCTACGAGCAGTACTTC. Translated, it gives CSAQTGYEQYF.

The V call is TRBV7-3, the J call TRBJ2-1; 13 bases agree with TRBD2. The length of the CDR3 is 16 residues. Trimming cost V 5 bases and J 5 bases; bases outside gene matches: 6. CDR1 is SGHTA and CDR2 is FQGTGA in the germline V gene. The CDR3 region has the DNA TGTGCCAGCAGCGGGGCCGGGACTAGCGGGAACAATGAGCAGTTCTTC. Translation: CASSGAGTSGNNEQFF.

V usage is TRBV2 and J usage is TRBJ1-1, with D possibly TRBD1 on 6 matching bases. Germline V gives CDR1 SNHLY, CDR2 FYNNEI. The CDR3 has 15 amino acids. The V end was cut by 6 bases, the J end by 1 base, with 15 bases between. The CDR3 sequence is CASSLAGTKNTEAFF. The CDR3 nucleotides read TGTGCCAGCAGCTTAGCCGGGACAAAGAACACTGAAGCTTTCTTT.

The chain combines TRBV7-8 with TRBJ2-5; 7 positions match TRBD1. V lost 0 bases to trimming and J lost 4 bases; unmatched junction nucleotides: 5. Germline V gene lookup returns CDR1 SGHVS and CDR2 FQNEAQ. This CDR3 comprises 15 residues. CDR3 coding DNA: TGTGCCAGCAGCTTAGCACTGACAGGGTTAGAGACCCAGTACTTC. It translates to CASSLALTGLETQYF.

A few counts support this clone. The gene calls are TRBV4-3 and TRBJ2-1; TRBD1 agrees at 10 bases. The trim removed 3 bases at V and 9 bases at J, leaving 17 bases unmatched. Per germline, CDR1 LGHNA and CDR2 YSLEER. CDR3 length: 18 residues. CDR3 nucleotides: TGCGCCAGCAGCCACGACGAGAGAGGGACAGGGGATGGTCCTGAGCAGTTCTTC. This sequence encodes CASSHDERGTGDGPEQFF.

This chain uses TRBV7-2 with TRBJ2-4; D is possibly TRBD2 (5 bases). The V and J ends lost 5 bases and 0 bases respectively, with 8 bases between them. This CDR3 is 14 amino acids long. From germline, CDR1 is SGHTA and CDR2 FQGNSA. The CDR3 spells CASSELGAKNIQYF. In nucleotides, the CDR3 is TGTGCCAGCAGCGAACTAGGAGCCAAAAACATTCAGTACTTC.

This clone was found a few times. The chain joins TRBV28 to TRBJ1-2; D not resolved. Germline assignment: CDR1 MDHEN and CDR2 SYDVKM. There are 12 residues in the CDR3. With 3 bases removed from V and 5 bases from J, the gap between germline ends came to 7 bases. The CDR3 coding sequence is TGTGCCAGCAGTTTGCCCGCGTATGGCTACACCTTC. This encodes CASSLPAYGYTF.

This clone came up a few times. The rearrangement joins TRBV27 to TRBJ1-5; D perhaps matches TRBD1 (5 bases). The CDR3 extends over 18 amino acids. Deletions cut 1 base from V and 1 base from J, with 17 bases between. Germline V gene sequence: CDR1 MNHEY, CDR2 SMNVEV (reference sequence). CDR3 sequence (DNA): TGTGCCAGCAGTTTATTCTCAAGGGGCGGCTTGAGCAATCAGCCCCAGCATTTT. This gives the protein CASSLFSRGGLSNQPQHF.

The rearrangement uses TRBV5-1 and TRBJ2-2, with D tentatively TRBD2 (5 bases). Trimming cost V 0 bases and J 3 bases, with 6 bases left between them. This CDR3 comprises 14 residues. Looked up from germline, CDR1 is SGHRS and CDR2 is YFSETQ. The CDR3 nucleotides read TGCGCCAGCAGCTTGGACGGGGACACCGGGGAGCTGTTTTTT. Its translation: CASSLDGDTGELFF.

In nucleotides, the CDR3 is TGTGCCAGCAACCGACAAAGGGGGAACACCGGGGAGCTGTTTTTT. This codes for CASNRQRGNTGELFF. This chain uses TRBV9 with TRBJ2-2, with D possibly being TRBD1 (5 bases). From germline, CDR1 is SGDLS and CDR2 YYNGEE. Trimming left V 6 bases short and J 1 base short, with 13 bases between. The CDR3 sequence is 15 residues long.

The V call is TRBV30, the J call TRBJ2-7; 8 bases map to TRBD2. J gave up 1 base and V 5 bases, and 16 bases lay outside the gene matches. The CDR3 spans 17 residues. The germline V gene encodes CDR1 GTSNPN and CDR2 SVGIG (reference sequence). The CDR3 loop is CAWVKGATSVPSYEQYF. The CDR3 DNA reads as TGTGCCTGGGTTAAGGGAGCGACTAGCGTCCCATCCTACGAGCAGTACTTC.

The rearrangement links TRBV13 to TRBJ2-6, with 10 nucleotides matching TRBD2. CDR1 is PRHDT and CDR2 is FYEKMQ in the germline V gene (reference sequence). The CDR3 totals 17 residues. J was trimmed by 1 base and V by 6 bases; bases with no gene match: 6. Written as DNA, the CDR3 is TGTGCCAGCAGTAGGGCTAGCGGGGGATCTGGGGCCAACGTCCTGACTTTC. It is translated as CASSRASGGSGANVLTF.

This clone was seen only a few times. This CDR3 reads CSVFPGGEKLFF. The CDR3 coding sequence is TGCAGCGTTTTCCCCGGCGGCGAAAAACTGTTTTTT. J is TRBJ1-4 and V is TRBV29-1; the D is unclear. V lost 5 bases, J lost 8 bases, and 12 bases lay in between. CDR3 length: 12 amino acids. Germline CDR1 and CDR2: SQVTM and ANQGSEA. Full variable domain (missing parts from reference TRBV29-1 and TRBJ1-4): SAVISQKPSRDICQRGTSLTIQCQVDSQVTMMFWYRQQPGQSLTLIATANQGSEATYESGFVIDKFPISRPNLTFSTLTVSNMSPEDSSIYLCSVFPGGEKLFFGSGTQLSVL.

This clone was seen a handful of times. The conserved phenylalanine or tryptophan normally closing the CDR3 is absent here, so this likely arose from a read error. No DNA is shown, since the ends of the CDR3 on it are uncertain; the CDR3 is the one TCRdb lists. The chain links TRBV21-1 to TRBJ1-2. TRBV21-1 is given as a pseudogene. Counting both end residues, the CDR3 totals 10 amino acids. Here the CDR3 reads CASSDTGEGS.

In DNA form, the CDR3 reads TGTGCCAGTAGTCCTCCACCGTCGGTAGCCCCTCGAGGTTGGGAGACCCAGTACTTC. As protein: CASSPPPSVAPRGWETQYF. The V call is TRBV19, the J call TRBJ2-5; D not certain. The V end lost 5 bases, the J end lost 5 bases, and 30 bases lay between the germline ends. There are 19 residues in the CDR3. Germline V gives CDR1 LNHDA, CDR2 SQIVND (reference sequence).

There are a few counts of this clone. The CDR3 is CASRSGGAGYEQYF. The DNA for the CDR3 is TGTGCCAGCAGGTCTGGGGGGGCAGGATACGAGCAGTACTTC. J is TRBJ2-7 and V is TRBV25-1; TRBD2 is a possible D gene (7 bases). This CDR3 has 14 residues. Germline assignment: CDR1 MGHDK and CDR2 SYGVNS. The ends were cut back, 6 bases at V and 4 bases at J, with 16 bases in the middle.

This clone showed up just a few times. The rearrangement links TRBV23-1 to TRBJ1-4, with D possibly being TRBD1 (5 bases). TRBV23-1 counts as an open reading frame of uncertain function. V dropped 6 bases and J dropped 6 bases, with 14 bases sitting between them. CDR3 size: 14 residues. The CDR3 DNA is TGCGCCAGCAGCCTTCTGGACACCGATGAAAAACTGTTTTTT. It yields the protein CASSLLDTDEKLFF.

Only a few counts were recorded for this clone. The V call is TRBV9, the J call TRBJ1-2; D is undetermined. The CDR3 runs 14 residues. CDR1 and CDR2 (germline): SGDLS, YYNGEE. V lost 2 bases to trimming and J lost 1 base, with 9 bases between them. DNA for the CDR3: TGTGCCAGCAGCGTCGCAGGCCTTAACTATGGCTACACCTTC. Encoded protein: CASSVAGLNYGYTF. Combining the CDR3 with reference TRBV9 and TRBJ1-2 gives the whole variable domain DSGVTQTPKHLITATGQRVTLRCSPRSGDLSVYWYQQSLDQGLQFLIQYYNGEERAKGNILERFSAQQFPDLHSELNLSSLELGDSALYFCASSVAGLNYGYTFGSGTRLTVV.

This clone has just a few counts. The rearrangement uses TRBV25-1 and TRBJ2-7; no clear D gene. Germline V lookup: CDR1 MGHDK, CDR2 SYGVNS. Between the trimmed V and J ends, which lost 5 bases and 5 bases, there was a span of 13 bases. This CDR3 region has 13 residues. In nucleotides, the CDR3 is TGTGCCAGCAGTTTCACAACGGGTCACGAGCAGTACTTC. This codes for CASSFTTGHEQYF.

CDR3 bases: TGCAGTACCTCGGGCTATGGCTACACCTTC. It codes for CSTSGYGYTF. The chain recombines TRBV20-1 with TRBJ1-2; D remains unclear. Trimming removed 8 bases from V and 4 bases from J, with 8 bases in between. CDR1 and CDR2 from the germline V gene are DFQATT and SNEGSKA (reference sequence). The CDR3 is made up of 10 amino acids.

V gene TRBV6-5 combines with J gene TRBJ1-6; TRBD1 might be the D (5 bases). CDR1 and CDR2 (germline): MNHEY, SVGAGI. The CDR3 sequence is 15 residues long. The V end lost 2 bases, the J end lost 2 bases, and 7 bases lay between the germline ends. As DNA, the CDR3 is TGTGCCAGCAGTTACGGGGGGGCCTATAATTCACCCCTCCACTTT. Translated, it gives CASSYGGAYNSPLHF.

This chain uses TRBV7-6 with TRBJ2-6; tentative D call: TRBD1 (6 bases). Germline loops: CDR1 SGHVS, CDR2 FNYEAQ. V gave up 7 bases and J gave up 0 bases, with 13 bases separating them. The CDR3 loop spans 16 amino acids. CDR3 DNA sequence: TGTGCCAGCACTTCACAGGGCAACTCTGGGGCCAACGTCCTGACTTTC. It yields the protein CASTSQGNSGANVLTF.

This clone occurred a few times. The rearrangement uses TRBV7-9 and TRBJ2-3, with D possibly matching TRBD1 (6 bases). V lost 1 base and J 13 bases, leaving 12 bases between the germline ends. The germline CDR1 and CDR2 sequences are SEHNR and FQNEAQ (reference sequence). CDR3 length equals 12 residues. In nucleotides, the CDR3 is TGTGCCAGCAGCTTAGAGGGGACATCTGAGTATTTT. It translates to CASSLEGTSEYF.

This clone turned up a few times. The V gene is TRBV19, the J gene TRBJ2-2, with D perhaps TRBD2 (5 bases). The length of the CDR3 is 12 residues. The germline V gene encodes CDR1 LNHDA and CDR2 SQIVND (reference sequence). Trimming removed 5 bases at V and 13 bases at J, with 14 bases between. CDR3 coding DNA: TGTGCCAGTAGTTTGGAAGGGAGACGGCTGTTTTTT. It is translated as CASSLEGRRLFF.

This clone was picked up a small number of times. The chain has TRBV14 and TRBJ2-3, with 8 bases lining up with TRBD1. Trimming took 3 bases from V and 9 from J; bases not matched to a gene: 11. Germline V lookup: CDR1 SGHDN, CDR2 FVKESK. The CDR3 spans 15 residues. Here the CDR3 reads CASSQDRDRRETQYF. CDR3 bases: TGTGCCAGCAGCCAGGACAGGGATAGAAGGGAAACGCAGTATTTT. Together with reference TRBV14 and TRBJ2-3, the CDR3 gives the full variable domain: EAGVTQFPSHSVIEKGQTVTLRCDPISGHDNLYWYRRVMGKEIKFLLHFVKESKQDESGMPNNRFLAERTGGTYSTLKVQPAELEDSGVYFCASSQDRDRRETQYFGPGTRLTVL.

This rearrangement joins TRBV4-1 to TRBJ2-5; possibly TRBD2 for D (5 bases). The CDR3 has 18 amino acids. V shed 1 base and J shed 1 base, with 19 bases lying between them. From germline, CDR1 is MGHRA and CDR2 YSYEKL. CDR3 residues: CASSQGGARGLLQETQYF. For the CDR3, the DNA is TGCGCCAGCAGCCAAGGAGGCGCTCGAGGGCTGCTCCAAGAGACCCAGTACTTC.

This chain uses TRBV9 with TRBJ2-7, with TRBD2 matching 7 bases. Germline trimming cut 1 base from V and 1 base from J; bases unmatched to any gene: 8. This CDR3 spans 16 amino acids. CDR1 and CDR2 (germline): SGDLS, YYNGEE. CDR3 sequence reads: CASSVPIGTMSYEQYF. The CDR3 nucleotides are TGTGCCAGCAGCGTACCGATTGGGACTATGTCCTACGAGCAGTACTTC.

This clone was seen only a few times. CDR3 DNA: TGTGCCAGCAGCTTCGTCAGCGGGTCCCTCGTACCCTCCTACAATGAGCAGTTCTTC. Residues: CASSFVSGSLVPSYNEQFF. This chain joins TRBV5-4 and TRBJ2-1; TRBD2 is a possible D gene (6 bases). Germline lookup yields CDR1 SGHNT and CDR2 YYREEE (reference sequence). CDR3 length equals 19 residues. V lost 2 bases and J 0 bases, leaving 21 bases between the germline ends.

This clone turned up a few times. The rearrangement uses TRBV5-1 and TRBJ2-1; D might be TRBD2 (6 bases). The CDR3 loop spans 15 amino acids. CDR1 is SGHRS and CDR2 is YFSETQ in the germline V gene. Trimming left V 0 bases short and J 5 bases short, with 12 bases between. The CDR3 spells CASSLGGEENNEQFF. CDR3 DNA: TGCGCCAGCAGCTTGGGGGGGGAGGAAAACAATGAGCAGTTCTTC.

This clone was seen more than once but under ten times. This chain connects TRBV7-3 to TRBJ1-1; D remains ambiguous. V was clipped by 3 bases and J by 1 base, with 6 bases between them. The CDR3 spans 13 residues. Per germline, CDR1 SGHTA and CDR2 FQGTGA. Here the CDR3 reads CASSFSPNTEAFF. For the CDR3, the DNA is TGTGCCAGCAGCTTTAGTCCGAACACTGAAGCTTTCTTT.

This clone has more than one count but fewer than ten. This chain uses TRBV5-1 with TRBJ2-1; 7 bases are a match to TRBD2. The V segment lost 0 bases and the J segment 9 bases; nucleotides outside the gene matches: 6. The CDR3 runs to 14 residues. CDR1 is SGHRS and CDR2 is YFSETQ in the germline V gene. CDR3 in DNA: TGCGCCAGCAGCTTGGCTGGAGGGGAGGGTGAGCAGTTCTTC. Protein product: CASSLAGGEGEQFF.